This T cell receptor (beta chain) was profiled in a study of blood T cell repertoires in COVID-19. The overall study: PBMCs, B-cell-depleted T cells, or T cells provided the cDNA or gDNA that made up the material.

Grouping used clinical history reported by participants in a survey and questionnaire. How the authors handled the data: The assay estimated nucleated cells by amplifying reference gene primers. TCRdb keeps only in-frame clones here, not all; method: immunoSEQ multiplex PCR. That table gives V, J and clone size, and the DNA gave D and trimming. The data hold fewer than 250,000 clones, with around 83% observed a single time. Trimming shortened V by 8 bases and J by 7 bases, and 14 bases separated the two germline ends. Germline CDR1 LGHDT, CDR2 YNNKEL (reference sequence). The CDR3 consists of 13 residues.

The sequence was obtained from a woman between 35 and 50 years old who had recovered from COVID-19. The sample comprised PBMCs or T cells enriched from blood (not recorded which). The chain carries TRBV3-1 (or the pseudogene TRBV3-2) and TRBJ2-2; no firm D call. The DNA for the CDR3 is TGTGCCAGCCGCGCTGGTCAGGTCGGGGAGCTGTTTTTT. This gives the protein CASRAGQVGELFF.